There are many counts of the clone carrying this T cell receptor (beta chain). Its antigen is not identified. This entry comes from a study of T cell repertoires in cytomegalovirus infection. Study overall: Evidence of both CMV infection and a matching HLA type came from public TCR beta signatures. Overall study findings and caveats: The ex vivo response was dominated by HLA-C-restricted CMV-specific TCR beta clonotypes.

The CDR3 is 15 amino acids. Trimming cost V 0 bases and J 7 bases, with 15 bases left between them. From germline, CDR1 is SGHTA and CDR2 FQGNSA. TCRdb re-called the reads through MiXCR, storing one row per CDR3 protein. Here the sample spans 250,000 to 300,000 distinct CDR3 sequences, roughly 10% being singletons. This TCR came from a human donor in good health (CMV status not recorded). Some clones in this sample may be carry-over from other donors' samples. The sequenced material came from PBMCs. This sequence joins TRBV7-2 and TRBJ1-2; weak D call: TRBD1 (6 bases). The CDR3 sequence is CASSLALGGLGGYTF. The CDR3 region has the DNA TGTGCCAGCAGCTTAGCGCTAGGGGGGCTGGGTGGCTACACCTTC.